The entry below gives a single TCR beta chain sequence along with its context. This entry belongs to a study of T cells in Graves' hyperthyroidism and ophthalmopathy. There were TCR beta CDR3 regions amplified from RNA transcripts. The primer set for the first-round RT-PCR of the TCR CDR3 was HTBI. TCRdb analysed the multiplex PCR reads with MiXCR anew, one entry per CDR3 protein. The table includes about 210,000 distinct CDR3 sequences, 15% to 20% detected once. This sequence originates from a man aged 35 to 55 with Graves' hyperthyroidism. The sample was blood.

DNA of the CDR3: TGTGCCAGCAGTCCCGAAAACTCTGGGGCCAACGTCCTGACTTTC. This sequence encodes CASSPENSGANVLTF. V and J are TRBV6-1 and TRBJ2-6; D remains ambiguous. Germline values: CDR1 MNHNS, CDR2 SASEGT. This CDR3 spans 15 amino acids. The V end lost 5 bases, the J end lost 0 bases, and 8 bases lay between the germline ends.